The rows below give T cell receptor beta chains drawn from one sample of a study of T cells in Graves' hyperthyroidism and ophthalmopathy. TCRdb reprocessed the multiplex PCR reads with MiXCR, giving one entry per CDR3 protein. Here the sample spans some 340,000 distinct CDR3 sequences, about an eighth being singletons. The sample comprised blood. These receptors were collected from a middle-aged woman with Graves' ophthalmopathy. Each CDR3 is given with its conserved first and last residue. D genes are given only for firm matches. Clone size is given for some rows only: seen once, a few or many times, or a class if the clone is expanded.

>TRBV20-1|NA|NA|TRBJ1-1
CSARVLGQQAFF
TGCAGTGCTAGAGTCTTAGGACAGCAGGCTTTCTTT
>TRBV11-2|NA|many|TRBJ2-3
CASSFLGGDGTDTQYF
TGTGCCAGCAGCTTCCTGGGGGGCGACGGGACAGATACGCAGTATTTT
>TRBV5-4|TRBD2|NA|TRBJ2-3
CASSFGGEDTQYF
TGTGCCAGCAGCTTCGGGGGGGAAGATACGCAGTATTTT
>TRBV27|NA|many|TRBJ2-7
CASSLSGRDRQFYEQYF
TGTGCCAGCAGTTTATCGGGCCGGGACCGTCAATTCTACGAGCAGTACTTC
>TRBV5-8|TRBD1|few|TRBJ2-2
CASSSGQGSNTGELFF
TGTGCCAGCAGCTCCGGACAGGGATCAAACACCGGGGAGCTGTTTTTT
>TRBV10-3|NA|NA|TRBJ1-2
CAISESRPYNYGYTF
TGTGCCATCAGTGAGTCTAGGCCGTATAACTATGGCTACACCTTC
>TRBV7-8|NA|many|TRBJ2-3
CASSSLSTDTQYF
TGTGCCAGCAGCTCTCTAAGCACAGATACGCAGTATTTT
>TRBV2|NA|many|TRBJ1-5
CASSGVGRQPQHF
TGTGCCAGCAGCGGGGTGGGGCGGCAGCCCCAGCATTTT
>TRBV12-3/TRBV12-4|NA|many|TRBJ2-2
CASNYRSGNTGELFF
TGTGCCAGCAACTACAGGTCGGGGAACACCGGGGAGCTGTTTTTT
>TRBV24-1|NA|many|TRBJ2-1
CATSDYVESPNEQFF
TGTGCCACCAGTGATTACGTGGAATCGCCCAATGAGCAGTTCTTC
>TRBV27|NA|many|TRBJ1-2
CASIGQNSYGYTF
TGTGCCAGCATTGGACAGAACTCCTATGGCTACACCTTC
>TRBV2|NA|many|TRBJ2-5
CASSEWKEETQYF
TGTGCCAGCAGTGAATGGAAAGAAGAGACCCAGTACTTC
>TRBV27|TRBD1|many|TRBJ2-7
CASSLSPDRETSYEQYF
TGTGCCAGCAGTTTATCCCCGGACAGGGAAACGAGCTACGAGCAGTACTTC
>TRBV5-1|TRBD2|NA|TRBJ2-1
CASSLGLLAGGLFDEQFF
TGCGCCAGCAGCTTGGGATTACTAGCGGGGGGGCTCTTCGATGAGCAGTTCTTC
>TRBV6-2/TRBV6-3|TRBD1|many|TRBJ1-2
CASSYSNDWDSPYGYTF
TGTGCCAGCAGTTACTCGAACGATTGGGACAGTCCTTATGGCTACACCTTC
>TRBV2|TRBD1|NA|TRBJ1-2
CASSAGAGGSDGYTF
TGTGCCAGCAGTGCAGGGGCAGGGGGGAGCGATGGCTACACCTTC
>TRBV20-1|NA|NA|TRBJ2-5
CSATNTGIEETQYF
TGCAGTGCTACTAATACAGGGATTGAGGAGACCCAGTACTTC
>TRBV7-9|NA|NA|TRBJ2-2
CASSLVGAGELFF
TGTGCCAGCAGCTTAGTTGGCGCCGGGGAGCTGTTTTTT
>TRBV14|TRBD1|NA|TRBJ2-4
CASSQDWGDRDNIQYF
TGTGCCAGCAGCCAAGATTGGGGGGACAGGGATAACATTCAGTACTTC
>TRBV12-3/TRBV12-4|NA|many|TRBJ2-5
CASTRHPNQETQYF
TGTGCCAGCACCCGACACCCTAATCAAGAGACCCAGTACTTC
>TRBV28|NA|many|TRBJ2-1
CASTLRTGPQFF
TGTGCCAGCACGCTCCGAACAGGCCCGCAGTTCTTC
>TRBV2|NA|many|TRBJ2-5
CASSDGPFQETQYF
TGTGCCAGCAGTGACGGGCCTTTCCAAGAGACCCAGTACTTC
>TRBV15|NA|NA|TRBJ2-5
CATSGPETWETQYF
TGTGCCACCAGCGGTCCAGAAACATGGGAGACCCAGTACTTC